This T cell receptor (beta chain) is from a study of siplizumab effects on memory and regulatory T cells. General study findings and limits: Researchers did not confirm the suppressive function of proliferating Tregs from siplizumab cultures.

The CDR3 consists of 13 residues. V was shortened by 3 bases and J by 8 bases, with 10 bases between the two germline ends. Germline-derived CDR1 and CDR2 are LNHDA and SQIVND (reference sequence). As for this clone: Its antigen is not identified.

The protocol was immunoSEQ multiplex PCR, while the TCRdb copy is restricted to in-frame clones and leaves out a portion. The data hold about 120,000 clones, with around 93% observed a single time. This TCR was recovered from a human donor in good health. V is TRBV19 and J is TRBJ1-4; possibly TRBD1 for D (5 bases). Sequenced material: non-Treg CD4+ T cells sorted from blood. The CDR3 region has the DNA TGTGCCAGTAGTATGGGACTCGGAGAAAAACTGTTTTTT. This codes for CASSMGLGEKLFF.